This T cell receptor (beta chain) comes out of a study of beta chain features in type 1 diabetes (dated by TCRdb to 2016 to 2019). Background for the entire study: No differences in mean age, gender distribution, total cell number or subset yield were found between patients and healthy donors. A total of roughly 99,000,000 sorted cells were examined across all samples, and the number of cells per subset was strongly correlated with RNA yield. The study compared the TCRB repertoires of sorted circulating CD4+ T cell subsets in recently diagnosed type 1 diabetes patients with those in matched healthy donors. Whereas all 30 or so donors provided naive and central memory subsets, regulatory and stem cell-like memory subsets were isolated from just 8 patients and roughly 8 healthy donors.

About this clone: Its specific antigen is unknown. Base qualities are not provided; no much larger clone lies one nucleotide away.

From each donor, a single peripheral blood sample of approximately 110 mL on average was drawn into heparinised tubes. Using a panel that included CD45RO, CCR7, CD25, CD127, CD95 and CD27, naive, central memory, regulatory and stem cell-like memory CD4+ T cells were sorted on a BD FACSAria II. All sorted populations exceeded 98% purity. PBMCs were isolated immediately by Lymphoprep density gradient centrifugation and stained directly without culture. Samples were stained and sorted in pairs, with one healthy donor and one patient per experiment, so that batch effects were minimized. On the study overall, not on this receptor specifically: Because the HLA sub-analyses included only small numbers of individuals, any influence of HLA type on TCRB rearrangement was left unresolved. Because cDNA rather than genomic DNA was sequenced, highly expressing activated cells could have been over-represented, although no difference in activation and CD3 levels was found between groups. At VDJ recombination sites, patients with type 1 diabetes made fewer insertions and deleted more nucleotides, a pattern implying thymic rearrangement abnormalities. A moderate but significant shortening of TCRB CDR3 length was observed in type 1 diabetes patients in all four CD4+ subsets. Naive, central memory and regulatory TCRB repertoires appeared more similar among patients than among healthy donors. PCR may preferentially amplify shorter templates, but because patient and control samples were amplified and corrected together, any resulting skew would affect both groups equally.

CDR1 and CDR2, per the germline V gene, are SGDLS and YYNGEE. Trimming removed 3 bases from V and 2 bases from J; the gene matches leave 4 bases unexplained. Including cysteine and phenylalanine, the CDR3 has 15 amino acids. The entry retains the CDR3 DNA only, 45 bases that are in frame from base 1. The entire amount of isolated RNA was reverse transcribed using the High Capacity cDNA Reverse Transcription Kit, so the sequenced TCRB transcripts were expressed ones. Naive, central memory and regulatory T cell samples underwent deep immunoSEQ sequencing, averaging around 3.6 million total reads per sample. After sorted cells were lysed in RLT buffer, RNA was extracted with DNase-treated RNeasy Micro or Mini kits, with the choice depending on cell number. To prevent cross-contamination, each cell subset was processed individually, whereas patient and healthy donor samples were processed jointly. The immunoSEQ multiplex PCR was used to amplify TCRB sequences from cDNA, yielding 87-bp fragments that span the CDR3 region. The amplicons were sequenced using the Illumina HiSeq platform. On the study's bioinformatics: PCR bias was corrected computationally using synthetic template baselines, and reads within Hamming distance 2 were collapsed, with unmergeable singletons discarded. Reads were aligned against IMGT so that V, D and J genes, CDR3 length and insertions or deletions at six rearrangement sites could be assigned. Within each subset, clonotype counts were normalized to sorted cell number, after which true diversity and Gini coefficients were computed with the tcR R package. Repertoire sharing was quantified using the overlap coefficient calculated on TCRB nucleotide sequences. Out-of-frame TCRB sequences from naive cells were analyzed to stand in for the pre-selection repertoire. What TCRdb holds here is the immuneACCESS table cut down to in-frame rearrangements. Part of the clones is not present; checked against another copy, under half of the missing clones reflect an unresolved V gene, and the others are unexplained. From that table come the V and J calls and clone size; the DNA was used to work out D and trimming. In this sample the table shows just over 600,000 clones, about 14% of which occur a single time. Under 0.095% of the sample comes from the top ten.

The sequence was collected from a man aged 18 to 35 in good health. The chain is made from TRBV9 and TRBJ1-2, and 10 junction bases match TRBD1. Input material: naive CD4+ T cells from blood. According to the study, the label for this sample's cell subset or site signals: true naive CD4+ T cells. The bases are TGTGCCAGCAGCGCCAGGGACAGGGGCAACTATGGCTACACCTTC. This is translated as CASSARDRGNYGYTF.